What follows is one TCR beta chain and its context. CDR1 is MNHEY and CDR2 is SVGAGI in the germline V gene. Trimming took 7 bases from V and 4 from J, leaving 13 bases between them. The CDR3 is 14 residues long. The source of the sample is a study of blood T cell repertoires in COVID-19. Study overall: Acute and convalescent COVID-19 samples came from the United States, Italy and Spain. PBMCs, B-cell-depleted T cells, or T cells were the source of the cDNA or gDNA that made up the material.

In the study's own analysis: Amplification of reference gene primers was used by the study to estimate nucleated cell counts. Profiled with immunoSEQ multiplex PCR; TCRdb holds only in-frame clones, not every one. The DNA was the basis for D and trimming; V, J and clone size are from that table. The repertoire has roughly 220,000 clones, roughly 84% of them found once; the top ten carry 2% to 2.5%. The sequence was collected from a woman in her sixties or seventies with acute or convalescent COVID-19. The chain is built from TRBV6-5 and TRBJ1-4, with TRBD1 as a possible D gene (5 bases). Sequencing was carried out using peripheral blood. The CDR3 loop is CASKKWGGNEKLFF. CDR3 nucleotide sequence: TGTGCCAGCAAAAAATGGGGGGGTAATGAAAAACTGTTTTTT.